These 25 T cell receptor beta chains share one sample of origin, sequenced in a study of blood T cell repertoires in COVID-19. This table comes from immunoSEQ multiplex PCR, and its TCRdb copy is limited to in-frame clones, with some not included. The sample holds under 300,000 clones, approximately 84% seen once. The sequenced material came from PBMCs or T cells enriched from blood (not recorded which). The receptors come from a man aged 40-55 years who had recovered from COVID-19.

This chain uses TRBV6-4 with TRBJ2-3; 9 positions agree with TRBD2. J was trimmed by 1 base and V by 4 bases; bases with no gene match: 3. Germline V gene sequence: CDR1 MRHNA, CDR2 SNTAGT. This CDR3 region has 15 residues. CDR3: CASSVIAGGTDTQYF. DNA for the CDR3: TGTGCCAGCAGTGTGATAGCGGGGGGCACAGATACGCAGTATTTT.

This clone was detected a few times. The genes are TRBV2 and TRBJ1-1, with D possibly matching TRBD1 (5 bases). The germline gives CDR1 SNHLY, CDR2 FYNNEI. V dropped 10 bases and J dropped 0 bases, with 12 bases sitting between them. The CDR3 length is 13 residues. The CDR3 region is CATEQGLNTEAFF. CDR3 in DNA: TGTGCCACCGAGCAGGGCCTGAACACTGAAGCTTTCTTT.

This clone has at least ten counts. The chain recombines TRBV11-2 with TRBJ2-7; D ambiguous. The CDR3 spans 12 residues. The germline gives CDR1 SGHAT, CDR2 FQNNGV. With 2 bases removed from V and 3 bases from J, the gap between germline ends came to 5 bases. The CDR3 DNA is TGTGCCAGCAGCTTACACATCTACGAGCAGTACTTC. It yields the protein CASSLHIYEQYF.

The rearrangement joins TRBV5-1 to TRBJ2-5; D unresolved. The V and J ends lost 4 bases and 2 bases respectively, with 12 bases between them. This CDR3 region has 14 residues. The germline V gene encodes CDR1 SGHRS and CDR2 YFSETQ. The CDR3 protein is CASSDMTRQETQYF. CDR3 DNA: TGCGCCAGCAGCGACATGACCAGACAAGAGACCCAGTACTTC.

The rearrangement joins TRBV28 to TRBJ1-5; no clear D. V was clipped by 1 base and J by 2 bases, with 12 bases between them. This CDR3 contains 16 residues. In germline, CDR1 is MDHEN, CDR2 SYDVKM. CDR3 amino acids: CASSLFREAGNQPQHF. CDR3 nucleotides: TGTGCCAGCAGTTTATTTCGGGAGGCAGGCAATCAGCCCCAGCATTTT.

The CDR3 spells CASSQAFQGGTGELFF. CDR3 in DNA: TGTGCCAGCAGCCAAGCATTCCAGGGAGGGACCGGGGAGCTGTTTTTT. The chain is built from TRBV4-2 and TRBJ2-2; the match to TRBD2 covers 7 bases. Germline CDR1 is LGHNA and CDR2 is YNFKEQ. V shed 1 base, J shed 5 bases, and the junction held 7 bases outside the gene matches. The CDR3 extends over 16 amino acids.

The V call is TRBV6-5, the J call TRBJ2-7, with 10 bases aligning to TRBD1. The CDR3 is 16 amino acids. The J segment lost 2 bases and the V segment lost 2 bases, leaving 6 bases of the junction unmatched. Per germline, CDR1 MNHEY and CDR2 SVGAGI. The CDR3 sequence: CASSYRGQGLAYEQYF. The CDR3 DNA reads TGTGCCAGCAGTTACAGGGGACAGGGGTTAGCCTACGAGCAGTACTTC.

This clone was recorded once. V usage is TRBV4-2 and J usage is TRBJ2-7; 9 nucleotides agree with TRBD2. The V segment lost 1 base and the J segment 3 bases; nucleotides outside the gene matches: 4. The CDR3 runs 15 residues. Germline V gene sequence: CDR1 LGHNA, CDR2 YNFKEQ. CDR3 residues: CASSQGVTSGYEQYF. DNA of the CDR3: TGTGCCAGCAGCCAAGGGGTGACTAGCGGCTACGAGCAGTACTTC.

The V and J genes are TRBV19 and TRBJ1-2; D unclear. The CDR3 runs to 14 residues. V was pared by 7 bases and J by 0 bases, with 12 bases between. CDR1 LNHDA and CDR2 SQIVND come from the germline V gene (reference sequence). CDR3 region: CASNRGSSNYGYTF. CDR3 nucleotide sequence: TGTGCCAGTAATAGAGGGTCCTCTAACTATGGCTACACCTTC. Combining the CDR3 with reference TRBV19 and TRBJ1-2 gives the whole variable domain DGGITQSPKYLFRKEGQNVTLSCEQNLNHDAMYWYRQDPGQGLRLIYYSQIVNDFQKGDIAEGYSVSREKKESFPLTVTSAQKNPTAFYLCASNRGSSNYGYTFGSGTRLTVV.

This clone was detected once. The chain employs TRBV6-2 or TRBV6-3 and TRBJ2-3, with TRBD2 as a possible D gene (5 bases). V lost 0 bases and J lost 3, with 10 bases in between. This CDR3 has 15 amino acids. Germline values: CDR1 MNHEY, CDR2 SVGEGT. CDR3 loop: CASSYSAADTDTQYF. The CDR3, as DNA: TGTGCCAGCAGTTACTCGGCAGCGGATACAGATACGCAGTATTTT.

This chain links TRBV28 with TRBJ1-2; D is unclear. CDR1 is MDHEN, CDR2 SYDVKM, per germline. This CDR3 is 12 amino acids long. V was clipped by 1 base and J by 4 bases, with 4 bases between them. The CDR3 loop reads CASSLSFYGYTF. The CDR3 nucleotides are TGTGCCAGCAGTTTATCCTTCTATGGCTACACCTTC.

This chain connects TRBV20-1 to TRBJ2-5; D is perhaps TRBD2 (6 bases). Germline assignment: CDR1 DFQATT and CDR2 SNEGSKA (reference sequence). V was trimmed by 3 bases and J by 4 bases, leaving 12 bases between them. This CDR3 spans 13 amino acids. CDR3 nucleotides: TGCAGTGCTAGTACGGGAGTAGGAGAGACCCAGTACTTC. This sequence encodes CSASTGVGETQYF.

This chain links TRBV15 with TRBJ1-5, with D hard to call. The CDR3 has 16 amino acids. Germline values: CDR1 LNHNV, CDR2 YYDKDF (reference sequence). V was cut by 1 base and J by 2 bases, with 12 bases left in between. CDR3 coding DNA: TGTGCCACCAGCAGAGGAGACCTGGGAGGCAATCAGCCCCAGCATTTT. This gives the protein CATSRGDLGGNQPQHF.

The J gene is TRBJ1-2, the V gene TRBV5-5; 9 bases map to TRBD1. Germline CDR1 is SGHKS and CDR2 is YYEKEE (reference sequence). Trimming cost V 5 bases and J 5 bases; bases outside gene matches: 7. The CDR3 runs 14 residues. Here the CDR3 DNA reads TGTGCCAGCAGTTTAGGGACAGGGAGGTATGGCTACACCTTC. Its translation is CASSLGTGRYGYTF.

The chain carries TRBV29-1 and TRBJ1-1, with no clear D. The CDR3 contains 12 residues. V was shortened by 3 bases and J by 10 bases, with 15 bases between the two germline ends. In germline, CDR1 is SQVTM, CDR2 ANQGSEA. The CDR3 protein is CSVDSAPRGAFF. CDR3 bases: TGCAGCGTTGATAGTGCCCCTCGGGGAGCTTTCTTT.

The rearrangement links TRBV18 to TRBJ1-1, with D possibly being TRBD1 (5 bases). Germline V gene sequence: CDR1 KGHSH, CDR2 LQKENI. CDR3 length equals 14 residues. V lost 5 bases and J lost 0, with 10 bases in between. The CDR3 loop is CASSSDRLNTEAFF. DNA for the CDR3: TGTGCCAGCTCATCCGACAGATTGAACACTGAAGCTTTCTTT.

The CDR3 nucleotides read TGTGCCAGCAGCTATCAACGGGGTGAAAAACTGTTTTTT. This codes for CASSYQRGEKLFF. The rearrangement uses TRBV7-9 and TRBJ1-4; D is unresolved. Germline V lookup: CDR1 SEHNR, CDR2 FQNEAQ (reference sequence). The CDR3 covers 13 residues. Between the trimmed V and J ends, which lost 4 bases and 7 bases, there was a span of 10 bases. The full variable domain, its missing parts supplied by reference TRBV7-9 and TRBJ1-4, is DTGVSQNPRHKITKRGQNVTFRCDPISEHNRLYWYRQTLGQGPEFLTYFQNEAQLEKSRLLSDRFSAERPKGSFSTLEIQRTEQGDSAMYLCASSYQRGEKLFFGSGTQLSVL.

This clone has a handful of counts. The CDR3 is CASSISGQNTEAFF. In nucleotides, the CDR3 is TGCGCCAGCAGCATCTCGGGACAGAACACTGAAGCTTTCTTT. The rearrangement uses TRBV5-1 and TRBJ1-1, with D possibly TRBD1 on 6 matching bases. CDR1 is SGHRS and CDR2 is YFSETQ in the germline V gene. This CDR3 is 14 amino acids long. V lost 4 bases to trimming and J lost 1 base, with 11 bases between them.

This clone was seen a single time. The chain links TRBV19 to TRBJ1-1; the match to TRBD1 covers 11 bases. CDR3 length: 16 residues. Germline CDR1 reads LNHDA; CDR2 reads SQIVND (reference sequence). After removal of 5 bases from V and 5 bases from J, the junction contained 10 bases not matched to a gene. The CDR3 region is CASSPRTGGLRTEAFF. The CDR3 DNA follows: TGTGCCAGTAGTCCCCGGACAGGGGGCTTGCGGACTGAAGCTTTCTTT.

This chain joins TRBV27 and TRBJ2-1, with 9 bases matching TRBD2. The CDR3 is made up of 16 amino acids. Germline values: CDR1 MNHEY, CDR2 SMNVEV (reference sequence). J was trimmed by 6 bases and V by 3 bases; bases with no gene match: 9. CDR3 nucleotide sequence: TGTGCCAGCAGTTTTTCTGGCGGGAGGGCCGGCAATGAGCAGTTCTTC. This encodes CASSFSGGRAGNEQFF.

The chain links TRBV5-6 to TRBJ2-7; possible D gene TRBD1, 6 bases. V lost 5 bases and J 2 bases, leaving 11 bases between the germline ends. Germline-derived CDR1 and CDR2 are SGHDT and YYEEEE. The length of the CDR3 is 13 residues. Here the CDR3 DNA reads TGTGCCAGCAGTTTACAGGGACCCTACGAGCAGTACTTC. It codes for CASSLQGPYEQYF. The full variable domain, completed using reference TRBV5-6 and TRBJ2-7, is DAGVTQSPTHLIKTRGQQVTLRCSPKSGHDTVSWYQQALGQGPQFIFQYYEEEERQRGNFPDRFSGHQFPNYSSELNVNALLLGDSALYLCASSLQGPYEQYFGPGTRLTVT.

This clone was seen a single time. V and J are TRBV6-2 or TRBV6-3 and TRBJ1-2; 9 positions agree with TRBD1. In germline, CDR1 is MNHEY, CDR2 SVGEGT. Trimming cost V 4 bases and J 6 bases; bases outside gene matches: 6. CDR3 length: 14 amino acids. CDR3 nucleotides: TGTGCCAGCAGTTCCTCGACAGGGGGAAATGGCTACACCTTC. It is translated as CASSSSTGGNGYTF.

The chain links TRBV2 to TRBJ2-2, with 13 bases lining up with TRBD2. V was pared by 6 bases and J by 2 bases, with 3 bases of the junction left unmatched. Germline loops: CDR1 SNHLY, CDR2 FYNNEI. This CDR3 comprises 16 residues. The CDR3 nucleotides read TGTGCCAGCAGAAGACTAGCGGGGGGTAACACCGGGGAGCTGTTTTTT. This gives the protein CASRRLAGGNTGELFF.

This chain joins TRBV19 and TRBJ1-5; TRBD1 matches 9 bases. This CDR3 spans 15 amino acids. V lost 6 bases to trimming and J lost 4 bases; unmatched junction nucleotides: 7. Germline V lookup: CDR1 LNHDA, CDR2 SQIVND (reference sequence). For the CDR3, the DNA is TGTGCCAGTAGGGCACAGGGGGCTGGGAATCAGCCCCAGCATTTT. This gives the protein CASRAQGAGNQPQHF.

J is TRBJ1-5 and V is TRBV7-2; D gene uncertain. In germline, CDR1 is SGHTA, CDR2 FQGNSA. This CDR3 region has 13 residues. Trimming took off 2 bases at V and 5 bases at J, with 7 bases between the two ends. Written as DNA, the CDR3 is TGTGCCAGCAGCTTAACAGACGATCAGCCCCAGCATTTT. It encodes CASSLTDDQPQHF.